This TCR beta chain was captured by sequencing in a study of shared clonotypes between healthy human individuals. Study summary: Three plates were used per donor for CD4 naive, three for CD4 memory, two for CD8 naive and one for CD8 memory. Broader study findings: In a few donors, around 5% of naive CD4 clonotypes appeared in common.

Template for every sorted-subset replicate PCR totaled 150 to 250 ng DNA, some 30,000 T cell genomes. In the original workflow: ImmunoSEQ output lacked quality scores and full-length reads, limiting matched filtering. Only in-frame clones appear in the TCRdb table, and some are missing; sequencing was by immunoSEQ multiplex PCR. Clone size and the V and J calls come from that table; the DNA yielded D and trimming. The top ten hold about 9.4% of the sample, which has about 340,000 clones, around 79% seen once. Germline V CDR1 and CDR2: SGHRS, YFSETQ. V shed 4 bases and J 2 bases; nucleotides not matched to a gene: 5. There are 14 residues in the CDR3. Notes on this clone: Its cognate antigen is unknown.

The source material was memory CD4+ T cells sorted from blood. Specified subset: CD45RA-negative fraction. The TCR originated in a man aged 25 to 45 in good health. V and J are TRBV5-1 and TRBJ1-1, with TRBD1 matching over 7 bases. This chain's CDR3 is CASSLRGTNTEAFF. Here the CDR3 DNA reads TGCGCCAGCAGCCTCAGGGGGACAAACACTGAAGCTTTCTTT.